A single sample gave rise to the 26 T cell receptor beta chains below, sequenced in a study of CD8+ T cells in alopecia areata. RNA was isolated and reverse transcribed to cDNA, the sequencing template. TCRdb's table, derived via immunoSEQ multiplex PCR, lists solely in-frame clones and lacks some. This sample carries around 300,000 clones and no singletons, and 1.2% goes to the top ten. Cell sorting was performed on pooled cutaneous lymph node cells with CD4, CD8alpha, NKG2D, NKG2ACE and other markers. Sequencing input: CD4+ T cells sorted from a lymph node. Source of these receptors: a C3H/HeJ mouse with alopecia areata. The strain bears MHC haplotype H2-k.

About this clone itself: Gene names and germline refer to mouse. The read stops 4 residues short of the end of the CDR3; the missing end is completed from the germline J gene. Other nucleotide sequences from this sample produce the same CDR3. The rearrangement links TRBV5 to TRBJ2-1; 7 positions agree with TRBD2. Per germline, CDR1 LGHNA and CDR2 YNLKQL (reference sequence). V shed 1 base and J 3 bases; nucleotides not matched to a gene: 3. The CDR3 length is 15 residues. The CDR3 DNA, read in part, is TGTGCCAGCAGCCAAGGTCTGGGGGTCTATGCT. Its protein product is CASSQGLGVYA. The whole CDR3 is CASSQGLGVYAEQFF.

This clone was seen more than once but under ten times. Gene names are mouse gene names. With the read ending 4 residues before the CDR3 end, the germline J gene is used to fill in that end. The same CDR3 can be traced to other DNA sequences in this sample. The chain couples TRBV19 to TRBJ2-3; a possible D gene is TRBD1 (7 bases). The CDR3 is made up of 13 amino acids. CDR1 FNHDT and CDR2 SITEND come from the germline V gene (reference sequence). The ends were cut back, 6 bases at V and 3 bases at J, with 11 bases in the middle. The part of the CDR3 DNA that was read is TGTGCCAGCACCGCAGGGGGGGCAGAA. It encodes CASTAGGAE. The CDR3 reads in full as CASTAGGAETLYF.

Regarding this clone: Germline and genes here are mouse. The read comes to an end 3 residues before the CDR3 does, leaving the germline J gene to fill in the end. The rearrangement links TRBV13-1 to TRBJ1-6; tentatively, D is TRBD1 (6 bases). TRBJ1-6 is flagged as an ORF with uncertain function. The germline V and J ends were trimmed by 4 bases and 2 bases, with 10 bases remaining between them. This CDR3 contains 15 residues. Germline lookup yields CDR1 NSHNY and CDR2 SYGAGN. The covered CDR3 bases are TGTGCCAGCAGTCCGGGACACCCCTATAATTCGCCC. Protein: CASSPGHPYNSP. The full CDR3 is CASSPGHPYNSPLYF.

This clone was seen a handful of times. Mouse gene names and germline throughout. The read stops 4 residues short of the end of the CDR3; the missing end is completed from the germline J gene. The sample contains more than one DNA sequence encoding this CDR3. The gene calls are TRBV19 and TRBJ2-5; D is possibly TRBD1 (6 bases). V dropped 5 bases and J dropped 0 bases, with 7 bases sitting between them. From germline, CDR1 is FNHDT and CDR2 SITEND (reference sequence). The length of the CDR3 is 13 residues. CDR3 region: CASSGTNQDTQYF. CDR3 bases read: TGTGCCAGCAGCGGGACAAACCAAGAC.

This clone was counted between two and nine times. These gene names are mouse names. The CDR3 goes on 4 residues after the read ends, and that part is filled in from the germline J gene. The chain uses TRBV13-3 and TRBJ2-1; 10 bases line up with TRBD2. This CDR3 spans 14 amino acids. The V and J ends lost 6 bases and 3 bases, in that order; junction bases with no gene match: 3. CDR1 is NNHDY and CDR2 is SYVADS in the germline V gene. CDR3 sequence reads: CASTGTGAYAEQFF. The CDR3 DNA, read in part, is TGTGCCAGCACTGGGACTGGGGCCTATGCT.

There are a few counts of this clone. Any gene name here is a mouse gene name. The read stops 4 residues short of the end of the CDR3; the missing end is completed from the germline J gene. J is TRBJ2-1 and V is TRBV13-1; D remains unclear. The CDR3 length is 15 residues. CDR1 and CDR2 from the germline V gene are NSHNY and SYGAGN. Between the trimmed V and J ends, which lost 4 bases and 0 bases, there was a span of 11 bases. This CDR3 is CASSPDNYNYAEQFF. Partial CDR3 DNA: TGTGCCAGCAGTCCCGACAATTATAACTATGCT.

On this clone itself: The gene names here belong to mouse. The sequenced part of the CDR3 DNA is TGTGCCAGCAGTGATCCTGGGGGGCGACCT. As protein: CASSDPGGRP. The whole CDR3 region reads CASSDPGGRPEQFF. The genes are TRBV13-1 and TRBJ2-1, with TRBD2 identical over 8 bases. The read ends 4 residues shy of where the CDR3 ends; the end is completed using the germline J gene. Germline-derived CDR1 and CDR2 are NSHNY and SYGAGN. This CDR3 is 14 amino acids long.

Details on this clone: The gene symbols are mouse symbols. Partial CDR3 DNA: TGTGCCAGCAGTCCTGGGGGGTCAAACACCGGG. It specifies CASSPGGSNTG. The entire CDR3 sequence reads CASSPGGSNTGQLYF. The J gene is TRBJ2-2, the V gene TRBV13-3; 8 bases align to TRBD2. The read terminates 4 residues before the CDR3 end, so the remaining end is supplied by the germline J gene. J gave up 0 bases and V 4 bases, and 2 bases lay outside the gene matches. This CDR3 has 15 residues. Germline V gene sequence: CDR1 NNHDY, CDR2 SYVADS.

The sample holds many counts of this clone. Any gene name here is a mouse gene name. Sequencing ends 4 residues short of the CDR3 end; the germline J gene provides the rest. The sample has other DNA sequences that encode this CDR3 too. V gene TRBV19 combines with J gene TRBJ2-3, with 7 bases that match TRBD1. Per germline, CDR1 FNHDT and CDR2 SITEND (reference sequence). CDR3 length: 14 amino acids. V was clipped by 4 bases and J by 2 bases; unmatched bases: 4. The DNA read from the CDR3 is TGTGCCAGCAGTCCTGACAGGGTTGCAGAA. Protein sequence: CASSPDRVAE. The whole CDR3 sequence is CASSPDRVAETLYF.

Only a few counts were recorded for this clone. The gene symbols are mouse symbols. The observed sequence ends 4 residues before the CDR3 terminus, with the missing tail filled in from the germline J gene. This chain links TRBV1 with TRBJ2-1; D gene ambiguous. The ends were cut back, 4 bases at V and 5 bases at J, with 9 bases in the middle. This CDR3 is built from 13 residues. Germline CDR1 NSQYPW, CDR2 LRSPGD (reference sequence). This CDR3 reads CTCSGWQDAEQFF. The part of the CDR3 DNA that was read is TGCACCTGCAGTGGCTGGCAAGATGCT.

To note about this clone: Gene and germline names: mouse. The missing CDR3 end, 4 residues past where the read stops, is filled in from the germline J gene. The chain is built from TRBV1 and TRBJ1-2; 12 bases align to TRBD1. CDR1 is NSQYPW, CDR2 LRSPGD, per germline (reference sequence). The CDR3 contains 15 residues. CDR3 sequence reads: CTCSAPGQGARDYTF. Partial CDR3 DNA: TGCACCTGCAGTGCACCGGGACAGGGGGCGCGC.

The table lists this clone with a few counts. Germline and genes here are mouse. The read comes to an end 3 residues before the CDR3 does, leaving the germline J gene to fill in the end. The chain combines TRBV19 with TRBJ1-6; 7 nucleotides line up with TRBD1. TRBJ1-6 counts as an open reading frame of uncertain function. The CDR3 totals 15 residues. Trimming cost V 5 bases and J 4 bases; bases outside gene matches: 6. Germline assignment: CDR1 FNHDT and CDR2 SITEND (reference sequence). The covered CDR3 bases are TGTGCCAGCAGACATCAGGGGGATTATAATTCGCCC. Protein product: CASRHQGDYNSP. The full CDR3 protein is CASRHQGDYNSPLYF.

To note about this clone: The genes are named according to mouse. The covered CDR3 bases are TGTGCCTTCCGGCAGGGGACAAACACCGGG. Encoded protein: CAFRQGTNTG. The full-length CDR3 reads as CAFRQGTNTGQLYF. The V call is TRBV13-2, the J call TRBJ2-2; D might be TRBD1 (6 bases). Sequencing ends 4 residues short of the CDR3 end; the germline J gene provides the rest. With 10 bases removed from V and 0 bases from J, the gap between germline ends came to 13 bases. The germline V gene encodes CDR1 NNHNN and CDR2 SYGAGS (reference sequence). The CDR3 runs to 14 residues.

This clone showed up just a few times. Genes and germline come from the mouse. Read data end 4 residues before the CDR3 end; the end is taken from the germline J gene. The rearrangement uses TRBV3 and TRBJ2-5; weak D call: TRBD2 (7 bases). V was cut by 0 bases and J by 1 base, with 11 bases left in between. The CDR3 contains 16 residues. Germline CDR1 SNHLY, CDR2 FYNGKV (reference sequence). The CDR3 bases that were read are TGTGCCAGCAGCTTAGCGGGGGGCTTGGACCAAGAC. Translation: CASSLAGGLDQD. The whole CDR3 region reads CASSLAGGLDQDTQYF.

This clone has a handful of counts. The gene names here belong to mouse. The read ends 4 residues shy of where the CDR3 ends; the end is completed using the germline J gene. Other DNA variants within this sample encode the same CDR3. The J gene is TRBJ2-1, the V gene TRBV31; 10 bases fit TRBD1. Per germline, CDR1 GKSSPN and CDR2 SITVG. V shed 0 bases and J 6 bases; nucleotides not matched to a gene: 2. The CDR3 has 14 residues. The sequenced CDR3 bases are TGTGCCTGGAGTCTAAGGACAGGGGGTGCT. It yields the protein CAWSLRTGGA. The CDR3 in its entirety is CAWSLRTGGAEQFF.

A remark on this clone: Each gene name is a mouse one. The CDR3 is cut off 4 residues early in the read; its end comes from the germline J gene. The chain uses TRBV13-2 and TRBJ1-2; D gene ambiguous. CDR3 length: 14 residues. V was shortened by 1 base and J by 0 bases, with 7 bases between the two germline ends. Germline V gene lookup returns CDR1 NNHNN and CDR2 SYGAGS (reference sequence). The sequenced part of the CDR3 DNA is TGTGCCAGCGGTGATCTGGTTGCAAACTCC. It codes for CASGDLVANS. The full CDR3 reads CASGDLVANSDYTF.

As concerns this clone: Gene names refer to mouse genes. The read terminates 4 residues ahead of where the CDR3 ends, so the germline J gene completes it. V and J are TRBV31 and TRBJ2-3, with 8 bases identical to TRBD2. V lost 1 base, J lost 1 base, and 4 bases stayed unmatched. The CDR3 spans 15 residues. Germline assignment: CDR1 GKSSPN and CDR2 SITVG. Incomplete CDR3 DNA: TGTGCCTGGAGTCCACTGGGGGACGGTGCAGAA. Its protein product is CAWSPLGDGAE. The entire CDR3 sequence reads CAWSPLGDGAETLYF.

This clone was observed a handful of times. Mouse germline and gene names are used. The read ends 4 residues shy of where the CDR3 ends; the end is completed using the germline J gene. The J gene is TRBJ2-3, the V gene TRBV13-3, with 10 nucleotides matching TRBD2. The CDR3 extends over 15 amino acids. Germline V gives CDR1 NNHDY, CDR2 SYVADS. Losses at the gene ends were 5 bases for V and 0 bases for J; bases not matched to a gene: 3. This CDR3 reads CASRLGGSSAETLYF. The sequenced part of the CDR3 DNA is TGTGCCAGCAGACTGGGGGGGTCTAGTGCAGAA.

In regard to this clone: Genes and germline are mouse. The CDR3 goes on 4 residues after the read ends, and that part is filled in from the germline J gene. V is TRBV19 and J is TRBJ2-3; 12 nucleotides match TRBD2. Per the germline V gene, CDR1 is FNHDT and CDR2 is SITEND (reference sequence). The CDR3 is made up of 17 amino acids. With V trimmed by 4 bases and J by 2 bases, 8 bases remained unmatched. This CDR3 is CASSPRLGGRDAETLYF. CDR3 DNA (partial): TGTGCCAGCAGTCCGCGACTGGGGGGGCGCGATGCAGAA.

For this clone: Mouse gene names and germline throughout. CDR3 DNA, as far as it was read: TGTGCCAGCAGTATACGCAGAGCAAACACCGGG. Translated, it gives CASSIRRANTG. The full CDR3 is CASSIRRANTGQLYF. The chain employs TRBV19 and TRBJ2-2; unclear D gene. The read stops 4 residues short of the end of the CDR3; the missing end is completed from the germline J gene. Germline V gene sequence: CDR1 FNHDT, CDR2 SITEND (reference sequence). V lost 1 base and J 0 bases, leaving 7 bases between the germline ends. This CDR3 has 15 amino acids. The variable domain in full, completed from reference TRBV19 and TRBJ2-2, reads GGIITQTPKFLIGQEGQKLTLKCQQNFNHDTMYWYRQDSGKGLRLIYYSITENDLQKGDLSEGYDASREKKSSFSLTVTSAQKNEMAVFLCASSIRRANTGQLYFGEGSKLTVL.

This clone was detected only a few times. The gene names given are mouse names. The read stops 4 residues short of the end of the CDR3; the missing end is completed from the germline J gene. The chain employs TRBV19 and TRBJ2-7, with TRBD2 matching 7 bases. The germline CDR1 and CDR2 sequences are FNHDT and SITEND (reference sequence). The CDR3 consists of 14 residues. V dropped 3 bases and J dropped 0; count of bases not matched to a gene: 3. The covered CDR3 bases are TGTGCCAGCAGTACGGGACTGAGCTCCTAT. Its translation: CASSTGLSSY. The CDR3 as a whole reads CASSTGLSSYEQYF.

To note about this clone: Gene names are the mouse ones. The read gets to within 4 residues of the CDR3 end, and the germline J gene fills in the rest. V is TRBV5 and J is TRBJ2-2; D remains unclear. There are 13 residues in the CDR3. The germline V gene encodes CDR1 LGHNA and CDR2 YNLKQL (reference sequence). Trimming left V 4 bases short and J 4 bases short, with 7 bases between. CDR3 bases read: TGTGCCAGCAGCCCCCCTTCCACCGGG. Translated: CASSPPSTG. The entire CDR3 protein reads CASSPPSTGQLYF.

Note on this clone: Germline and genes: mouse. The CDR3 extends 4 residues past the end of the read, so its final part is completed from the germline J gene. This specimen includes other DNA sequences encoding the same CDR3. The chain couples TRBV17 to TRBJ2-7, with TRBD1 matching over 9 bases. After removal of 1 base from V and 2 bases from J, the junction contained 0 bases not matched to a gene. Germline V gene lookup returns CDR1 MNHDT and CDR2 YYDKIL. This CDR3 region has 14 residues. CDR3 bases read: TGTGCTAGCAGTAGAGGGACAGGGGCCTAT. Its protein product is CASSRGTGAY. The full CDR3 is CASSRGTGAYEQYF. Using reference TRBV17 and TRBJ2-7 for the parts outside the CDR3, the full variable domain is DTTVKQNPRYKLARVGKPVNLICSQTMNHDTMYWYQKKPNQAPKLLLFYYDKILNREADTFEKFQSSRPNNSFCSLYIGSAGLEYSAMYLCASSRGTGAYEQYFGPGTRLTVL.

A note on this clone: Genes here carry mouse names. With the read ending 4 residues before the CDR3 end, the germline J gene is used to fill in that end. The chain has TRBV1 and TRBJ2-1, with 10 bases aligning to TRBD2. J gave up 0 bases and V 6 bases, and 8 bases lay outside the gene matches. The germline CDR1 and CDR2 sequences are NSQYPW and LRSPGD (reference sequence). The CDR3 sequence is 17 residues long. The CDR3 protein is CTCSAPGLGSNYAEQFF. Partial CDR3 DNA: TGCACCTGCAGCGCTCCGGGACTGGGGAGTAACTATGCT. Drawing the rest from reference TRBV1 and TRBJ2-1, the complete variable domain is VTLLEQNPRWRLVPRGQAVNLRCILKNSQYPWMSWYQQDLQKQLQWLFTLRSPGDKEVKSLPGADYLATRVTDTELRLQVANMSQGRTLYCTCSAPGLGSNYAEQFFGPGTRLTVL.

Remarks on this clone: Genes here carry mouse names. The read halts 4 residues ahead of the CDR3 end, with the missing end drawn from the germline J gene. At the DNA level, this CDR3 is encoded by other sequences in the same sample as well. The gene calls are TRBV5 and TRBJ1-1; maybe TRBD1 (5 bases). The CDR3 spans 11 residues. From germline, CDR1 is LGHNA and CDR2 YNLKQL (reference sequence). CDR3 amino acids: CASSRGAEVFF. Partial CDR3 DNA: TGTGCCAGCAGCAGGGGTGCA.

This clone was seen a few times. Gene and germline names: mouse. The read ends 4 residues early relative to the CDR3; the germline J gene fills the gap. The sample holds other DNA sequences that translate to the same CDR3. The rearrangement uses TRBV13-2 and TRBJ2-7; maybe TRBD1 (5 bases). The CDR3 is made up of 13 amino acids. Germline V CDR1 and CDR2: NNHNN, SYGAGS (reference sequence). The chain's CDR3 is CASGDAGRDEQYF. The DNA read from the CDR3 is TGTGCCAGCGGTGATGCGGGCAGGGAT.